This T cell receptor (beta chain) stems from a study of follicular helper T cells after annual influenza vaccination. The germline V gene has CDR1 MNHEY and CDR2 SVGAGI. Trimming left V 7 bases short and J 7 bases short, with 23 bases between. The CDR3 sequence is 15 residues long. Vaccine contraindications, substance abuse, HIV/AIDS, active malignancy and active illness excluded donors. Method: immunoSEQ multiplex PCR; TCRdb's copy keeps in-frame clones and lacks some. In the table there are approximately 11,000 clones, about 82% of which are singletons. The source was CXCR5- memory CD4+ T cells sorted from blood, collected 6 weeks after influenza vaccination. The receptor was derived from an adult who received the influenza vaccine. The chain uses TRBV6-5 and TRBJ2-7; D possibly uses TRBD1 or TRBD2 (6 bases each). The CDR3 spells CASISPRGESREQYF. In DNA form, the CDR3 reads TGTGCCAGCATCTCTCCGAGGGGGGAGTCACGAGAGCAGTACTTC.